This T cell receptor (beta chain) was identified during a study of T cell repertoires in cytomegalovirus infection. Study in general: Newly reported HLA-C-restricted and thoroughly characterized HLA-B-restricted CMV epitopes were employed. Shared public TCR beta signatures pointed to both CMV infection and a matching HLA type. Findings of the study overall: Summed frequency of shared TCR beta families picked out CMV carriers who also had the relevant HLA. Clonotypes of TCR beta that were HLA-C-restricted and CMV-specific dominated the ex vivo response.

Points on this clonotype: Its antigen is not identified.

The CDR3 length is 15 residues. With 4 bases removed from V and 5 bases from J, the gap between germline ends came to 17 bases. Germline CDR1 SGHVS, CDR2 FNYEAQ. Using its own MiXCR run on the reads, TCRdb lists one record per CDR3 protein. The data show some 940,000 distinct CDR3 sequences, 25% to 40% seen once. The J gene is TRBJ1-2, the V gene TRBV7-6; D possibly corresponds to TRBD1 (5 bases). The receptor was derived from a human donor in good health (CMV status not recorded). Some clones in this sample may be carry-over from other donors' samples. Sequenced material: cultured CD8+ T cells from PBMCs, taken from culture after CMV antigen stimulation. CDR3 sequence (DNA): TGTGCCAGCAGCTCTGTTGGGGCTCGACTTTATGGCTACACCTTC. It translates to CASSSVGARLYGYTF.